This entry lists 27 T cell receptor beta chains sequenced from one sample in a study of shared clonotypes between healthy human individuals. This table comes from immunoSEQ multiplex PCR, and its TCRdb copy is limited to in-frame clones, with some not included. The repertoire includes around 600,000 clones, 85% to 95% of them detected once, and over 0.1% sits in the top ten. Naive CD8 cells lacked CD45RO and underwent positive selection for CCR7, leaving out terminally differentiated effector memory CD45RA+ cells. Sequencing used naive CD8+ T cells sorted from blood. The origin of the receptors is a woman under 40 in good health.

This clone was seen only once. This chain uses TRBV27 with TRBJ2-7; a weak D match, TRBD2 (6 bases). Germline values: CDR1 MNHEY, CDR2 SMNVEV (reference sequence). V was cut by 5 bases and J by 1 base, with 9 bases left in between. The CDR3 spans 13 residues. CDR3 nucleotides: TGTGCCAGCAGTACGGGGACTTCCTACGAGCAGTACTTC. Translation: CASSTGTSYEQYF.

This clone was picked up one time. Other DNA sequences in the same sample also yield this CDR3. As DNA, the CDR3 is TGTGCCAGCAGCTACGACAGCTACGAGCAGTACTTC. It specifies CASSYDSYEQYF. The chain employs TRBV7-9 and TRBJ2-7; D perhaps matches TRBD1 (5 bases). CDR1 SEHNR and CDR2 FQNEAQ come from the germline V gene (reference sequence). The CDR3 contains 12 residues. V lost 4 bases and J lost 3, with 7 bases in between.

The V gene is TRBV29-1, the J gene TRBJ1-2; tentative D call: TRBD1 (5 bases). CDR1 is SQVTM and CDR2 is ANQGSEA in the germline V gene. V was pared by 7 bases and J by 3 bases, with 15 bases between. There are 13 residues in the CDR3. The CDR3: CSGTQGDDYGYTF. The DNA of the CDR3 is TGCAGCGGAACCCAGGGTGATGACTATGGCTACACCTTC.

This chain uses TRBV5-4 with TRBJ2-7, with no clear D. Trimming shortened V by 2 bases and J by 2 bases, and 8 bases separated the two germline ends. Looked up from germline, CDR1 is SGHNT and CDR2 is YYREEE (reference sequence). The CDR3 covers 13 residues. The CDR3 protein is CASSLSTAYEQYF. As DNA, the CDR3 is TGTGCCAGCAGCTTATCGACGGCCTACGAGCAGTACTTC.

The chain is built from TRBV20-1 and TRBJ2-5; TRBD2 might be the D (5 bases). The V and J ends lost 4 bases and 11 bases respectively, with 14 bases between them. The CDR3 totals 11 residues. The germline V gene has CDR1 DFQATT and CDR2 SNEGSKA (reference sequence). CDR3 coding DNA: TGCAGTGCTATCGGACTGCTAGAGCAGTACTTC. Encoded protein: CSAIGLLEQYF.

The chain links TRBV28 to TRBJ1-3; D uncertain. The CDR3 is 13 residues long. Germline V lookup: CDR1 MDHEN, CDR2 SYDVKM. V lost 3 bases and J lost 2, with 5 bases in between. The DNA for the CDR3 is TGTGCCAGCAGTTTGCTCCCTGGAAACACCATATATTTT. As protein: CASSLLPGNTIYF.

This clone occurred once. The CDR3, as DNA: TGTGCCACCAGCAAACCGGGACAGGGGTCGTACGAGCAGTACTTC. This encodes CATSKPGQGSYEQYF. V gene TRBV15 combines with J gene TRBJ2-7, with 10 bases identical to TRBD1. Germline values: CDR1 LNHNV, CDR2 YYDKDF (reference sequence). V was clipped by 4 bases and J by 4 bases; unmatched bases: 7. The CDR3 has 15 amino acids. The variable domain in full, completed from reference TRBV15 and TRBJ2-7, reads DAMVIQNPRYQVTQFGKPVTLSCSQTLNHNVMYWYQQKSSQAPKLLFHYYDKDFNNEADTPDNFQSRRPNTSFCFLDIRSPGLGDTAMYLCATSKPGQGSYEQYFGPGTRLTVT.

This chain joins TRBV28 and TRBJ1-2; 10 bases are shared with TRBD1. V lost 6 bases and J lost 6; bases outside the gene matches: 10. The germline gives CDR1 MDHEN, CDR2 SYDVKM. CDR3 length: 15 residues. CDR3 DNA sequence: TGTGCCAGCAGCGACCAGACAGGGGGCGCTGATGGCTACACCTTC. Translating it yields CASSDQTGGADGYTF.

This clone occurred once. The V gene is TRBV2, the J gene TRBJ2-7, with D perhaps TRBD2 (5 bases). Trimming stripped 8 bases from V and 2 bases from J, with 13 bases between. The CDR3 runs to 13 residues. The V gene's germline CDR1 is SNHLY and CDR2 FYNNEI. This CDR3 is CASLRRLTYEQYF. DNA for the CDR3: TGTGCCAGCCTCCGGAGGCTTACCTACGAGCAGTACTTC.

The chain uses TRBV27 and TRBJ2-2; TRBD1 agrees at 7 bases. V shed 7 bases and J 5 bases; nucleotides not matched to a gene: 7. The length of the CDR3 is 14 residues. CDR1 and CDR2 (germline): MNHEY, SMNVEV (reference sequence). CDR3 nucleotides: TGTGCCAGCATCCGACAGGGAGATACCGGGGAGCTGTTTTTT. Translating it yields CASIRQGDTGELFF.

The chain recombines TRBV27 with TRBJ1-3; D might be TRBD1 (6 bases). Germline CDR1 is MNHEY and CDR2 is SMNVEV (reference sequence). The ends were cut back, 3 bases at V and 4 bases at J, with 7 bases in the middle. The CDR3 is made up of 13 amino acids. The CDR3 loop reads CASSFDRGNTIYF. CDR3 sequence (DNA): TGTGCCAGCAGTTTTGACAGGGGAAACACCATATATTTT.

In this sample, this clone turned up once. This chain joins TRBV7-9 and TRBJ2-5; TRBD1 matches 8 bases. Germline V gene data show CDR1 as SEHNR and CDR2 as FQNEAQ (reference sequence). The V and J ends lost 0 bases and 5 bases, in that order; junction bases with no gene match: 11. CDR3 length equals 17 residues. The CDR3 is CASSLAVTGGTLETQYF. CDR3 bases: TGTGCCAGCAGCTTAGCGGTTACAGGGGGTACCCTGGAGACCCAGTACTTC.

The CDR3: CASSHQGTEAFF. CDR3 in DNA: TGTGCCAGCAGCCATCAGGGCACTGAAGCTTTCTTT. This chain links TRBV14 with TRBJ1-1, with D possibly TRBD1 on 5 matching bases. V shed 3 bases and J shed 4 bases, with 6 bases lying between them. This CDR3 spans 12 amino acids. Germline V gene lookup returns CDR1 SGHDN and CDR2 FVKESK.

V usage is TRBV29-1 and J usage is TRBJ2-7; 10 positions match TRBD1. Germline V gene data show CDR1 as SQVTM and CDR2 as ANQGSEA. The CDR3 totals 13 residues. After removal of 1 base from V and 3 bases from J, the junction contained 0 bases not matched to a gene. CDR3 in amino acids: CSVEGTGGYEQYF. The CDR3 DNA sequence: TGCAGCGTTGAAGGGACAGGGGGCTACGAGCAGTACTTC.

This clone is a singleton in its sample. V usage is TRBV5-4 and J usage is TRBJ1-6; weak D call: TRBD1 (6 bases). Germline CDR1 and CDR2: SGHNT and YYREEE (reference sequence). The V and J ends lost 3 bases and 6 bases respectively, with 10 bases between them. This CDR3 contains 14 residues. Written as DNA, the CDR3 is TGTGCCAGCAGCTCGAGGGGGGGTAATTCACCCCTCCACTTT. Encoded protein: CASSSRGGNSPLHF. Full variable domain (rest looked up from reference TRBV5-4 and TRBJ1-6): ETGVTQSPTHLIKTRGQQVTLRCSSQSGHNTVSWYQQALGQGPQFIFQYYREEENGRGNFPPRFSGLQFPNYSSELNVNALELDDSALYLCASSSRGGNSPLHFGNGTRLTVT.

A few counts support this clone. V is TRBV28 and J is TRBJ1-1; no clear D gene. Trimming left V 1 base short and J 1 base short, with 4 bases between. In germline, CDR1 is MDHEN, CDR2 SYDVKM. CDR3 length: 13 amino acids. The CDR3 is CASSLSPNTEAFF. DNA of the CDR3: TGTGCCAGCAGTTTATCCCCGAACACTGAAGCTTTCTTT.

The J gene is TRBJ2-2, the V gene TRBV4-1; the D is unclear. Trimming cost V 4 bases and J 0 bases, with 12 bases left between them. CDR1 MGHRA and CDR2 YSYEKL come from the germline V gene. This CDR3 is 16 amino acids long. The CDR3 loop is CASSPWTDPNTGELFF. The CDR3, as DNA: TGCGCCAGCAGCCCGTGGACGGATCCGAACACCGGGGAGCTGTTTTTT.

In the case of this clone: Other DNA sequences in this specimen translate into the identical CDR3. The chain combines TRBV28 with TRBJ2-7; D not certain. This CDR3 comprises 12 residues. V lost 2 bases to trimming and J lost 4 bases, with 6 bases between them. Per the germline V gene, CDR1 is MDHEN and CDR2 is SYDVKM. Here the CDR3 DNA reads TGTGCCAGCAGTTTACTGGGGTACGAGCAGTACTTC. Residues: CASSLLGYEQYF. The full variable domain, with the rest looked up from reference TRBV28 and TRBJ2-7, is DVKVTQSSRYLVKRTGEKVFLECVQDMDHENMFWYRQDPGLGLRLIYFSYDVKMKEKGDIPEGYSVSREKKERFSLILESASTNQTSMYLCASSLLGYEQYFGPGTRLTVT.

The chain uses TRBV19 and TRBJ2-1; possible D gene TRBD1, 5 bases. The germline V gene encodes CDR1 LNHDA and CDR2 SQIVND (reference sequence). The V end lost 4 bases, the J end lost 3 bases, and 13 bases lay between the germline ends. This CDR3 has 15 residues. The CDR3 nucleotides read TGTGCCAGTAGTACCGCCCCAGGACACTACAATGAGCAGTTCTTC. Encoded protein: CASSTAPGHYNEQFF.

The rearrangement links TRBV29-1 to TRBJ2-1; a weak D match, TRBD1 (6 bases). V was pared by 0 bases and J by 3 bases, with 9 bases between. The CDR3 totals 14 residues. Germline assignment: CDR1 SQVTM and CDR2 ANQGSEA. Written as DNA, the CDR3 is TGCAGCGTTGAAGATAAGGACAGCTACAATGAGCAGTTCTTC. It is translated as CSVEDKDSYNEQFF.

The V call is TRBV5-6, the J call TRBJ1-2; 7 bases line up with TRBD1. Germline V gene sequence: CDR1 SGHDT, CDR2 YYEEEE. The V and J ends lost 2 bases and 6 bases, in that order; junction bases with no gene match: 4. The CDR3 length is 13 residues. CDR3 DNA sequence: TGTGCCAGCAGCTTCGGGACAGTAAATGGCTACACCTTC. The encoded protein is CASSFGTVNGYTF.

This chain joins TRBV19 and TRBJ2-7; 7 positions match TRBD2. The trim removed 3 bases at V and 4 bases at J, leaving 12 bases unmatched. CDR1 is LNHDA, CDR2 SQIVND, per germline (reference sequence). This CDR3 has 16 residues. The CDR3: CASSISSPSGHYEQYF. In DNA form, the CDR3 reads TGTGCCAGTAGTATCTCATCCCCTAGCGGACATTACGAGCAGTACTTC.

This chain uses TRBV28 with TRBJ1-1, with no clear D. Germline V gene lookup returns CDR1 MDHEN and CDR2 SYDVKM. This CDR3 region has 12 residues. Trimming cost V 7 bases and J 5 bases, with 11 bases left between them. Here the CDR3 DNA reads TGTGCCAGCACCCCTGGAGGAACTGAAGCTTTCTTT. This translates into CASTPGGTEAFF.

The DNA of the CDR3 is TGCAGCGTTCCGACAGGGATCGCTGGCTACACCTTC. The encoded protein is CSVPTGIAGYTF. This chain joins TRBV29-1 and TRBJ1-2; 7 bases align to TRBD1. The CDR3 length is 12 residues. Trimming cost V 5 bases and J 7 bases; bases outside gene matches: 7. The germline V gene has CDR1 SQVTM and CDR2 ANQGSEA.

V and J are TRBV6-5 and TRBJ2-7, with D uncertain. The CDR3 runs 13 residues. Trimming cost V 4 bases and J 1 base, with 8 bases left between them. From germline, CDR1 is MNHEY and CDR2 SVGAGI. The CDR3 DNA reads as TGTGCCAGCAGTTCCGGGCCTTCCTACGAGCAGTACTTC. Translating it yields CASSSGPSYEQYF.

The chain employs TRBV27 and TRBJ1-2; D uncertain. V was clipped by 3 bases and J by 8 bases, with 13 bases between them. The CDR3 sequence is 13 residues long. The germline CDR1 and CDR2 sequences are MNHEY and SMNVEV (reference sequence). The CDR3 DNA reads as TGTGCCAGCAGTTTCATCGGGCTTTGGGGCTACACCTTC. It translates to CASSFIGLWGYTF.

This clone was seen a single time. The chain has TRBV28 and TRBJ2-7; D may be TRBD1 (6 bases). This CDR3 spans 12 amino acids. Deletions cut 5 bases from V and 6 bases from J, with 11 bases between. Germline assignment: CDR1 MDHEN and CDR2 SYDVKM. The CDR3 loop reads CASSPQGFEQYF. The CDR3 DNA reads TGTGCCAGCAGTCCCCAGGGGTTCGAGCAGTACTTC.